Detailed here is one T cell receptor beta chain. Antigen specificity is unknown. These data come from a study of identical twins. Study-wide findings and caveats: Out-of-frame alpha sequences common to twins were enriched for low generation probability.

The V gene lost 0 bases and the J gene lost 3 bases, with 6 bases spanning the gap. The CDR3 extends over 14 amino acids. Germline CDR1 and CDR2: SGHRS and YFSETQ. Template switching added a universal primer site, and cDNA bore unique molecular identifiers. In TCRdb, the 5' RACE reads were re-called with MiXCR into one record per CDR3 protein. The sample carries about 810,000 distinct CDR3 sequences, 9% to 15% recorded once. The data were also submitted as part of a second study, on yellow fever vaccine responses in identical twins.

The sequence was collected from a woman aged 18-29 years in good health. V is TRBV5-1 and J is TRBJ1-4, with D tentatively TRBD1 (6 bases). Sequences were obtained from PBMCs. The CDR3 reads CASSLAGANEKLFF. The CDR3 nucleotides are TGCGCCAGCAGCTTGGCAGGGGCTAATGAAAAACTGTTTTTT.